One sample yielded the 20 T cell receptor beta chains listed below, sequenced in a study of T cells in Graves' hyperthyroidism and ophthalmopathy. From RNA transcripts, TCR beta CDR3 regions were amplified. The study used the HTBI primer set for a first-round RT-PCR of the TCR CDR3. MiXCR was run by TCRdb on the multiplex PCR reads, yielding one entry per CDR3 protein. Of 530,000 or so distinct CDR3 sequences in the sample, roughly 17% were seen once. Sequences were obtained from blood. The source is a woman between 18 and 29 years old with Graves' ophthalmopathy.

This sequence joins TRBV7-9 and TRBJ1-4; 9 bases agree with TRBD1. V lost 0 bases, J lost 8 bases, and 7 bases stayed unmatched. This CDR3 has 16 amino acids. Germline V gives CDR1 SEHNR, CDR2 FQNEAQ (reference sequence). The CDR3: CASSLANTGGGEKLFF. Written as DNA, the CDR3 is TGTGCCAGCAGCTTAGCGAATACAGGGGGCGGAGAAAAACTGTTTTTT.

This clonotype was detected many times. This rearrangement joins TRBV20-1 to TRBJ2-7, with 10 positions matching TRBD2. The CDR3 extends over 14 amino acids. Germline values: CDR1 DFQATT, CDR2 SNEGSKA (reference sequence). J lost 3 bases, V lost 5 bases, and 7 bases had no gene match. CDR3: CSAPKRGGGYEQYF. The CDR3 DNA reads TGCAGTGCTCCCAAGCGGGGGGGCGGCTACGAGCAGTACTTC.

This clonotype was counted at least ten times. V is TRBV5-1 and J is TRBJ2-1; D possibly corresponds to TRBD1 (6 bases). The CDR3 length is 16 residues. The germline V gene encodes CDR1 SGHRS and CDR2 YFSETQ. Between the trimmed V and J ends, which lost 4 bases and 0 bases, there was a span of 14 bases. The CDR3 nucleotides read TGCGCCAGCAGCCGGACAGCGGCCAGCTCCTACAATGAGCAGTTCTTC. Its protein product is CASSRTAASSYNEQFF. Complete variable domain (other parts from reference TRBV5-1 and TRBJ2-1): KAGVTQTPRYLIKTRGQQVTLSCSPISGHRSVSWYQQTPGQGLQFLFEYFSETQRNKGNFPGRFSGRQFSNSRSEMNVSTLELGDSALYLCASSRTAASSYNEQFFGPGTRLTVL.

This clonotype was recorded at least ten times. The chain uses TRBV11-2 and TRBJ2-2, with TRBD1 as a possible D gene (5 bases). This CDR3 has 17 residues. With 5 bases removed from V and 0 bases from J, the gap between germline ends came to 16 bases. Germline values: CDR1 SGHAT, CDR2 FQNNGV. CDR3 DNA: TGTGCCAGCAGCGACCTTCCAGGGATAACGAACACCGGGGAGCTGTTTTTT. Encoded protein: CASSDLPGITNTGELFF.

This clonotype has a single count. V is TRBV19 and J is TRBJ2-3, with 7 nucleotides matching TRBD1. Germline CDR1 and CDR2: LNHDA and SQIVND (reference sequence). There are 15 residues in the CDR3. V shed 1 base, J shed 2 bases, and the junction held 3 bases outside the gene matches. CDR3 in DNA: TGTGCCAGTAGTATAGGAGGGACAGCCACAGATACGCAGTATTTT. It translates to CASSIGGTATDTQYF.

This clonotype showed up just a few times. V and J are TRBV28 and TRBJ1-4; D not certain. The CDR3 contains 15 residues. Between the trimmed V and J ends, which lost 7 bases and 4 bases, there was a span of 16 bases. Germline-derived CDR1 and CDR2 are MDHEN and SYDVKM. The CDR3 spells CASTPEGPFNEKLFF. The CDR3, as DNA: TGTGCCAGCACCCCCGAAGGCCCCTTTAATGAAAAACTGTTTTTT.

This clonotype was recorded at least ten times. The chain joins TRBV6-2 or TRBV6-3 to TRBJ2-7; tentative D call: TRBD1 (6 bases). The CDR3 loop spans 15 amino acids. V was pared by 2 bases and J by 3 bases, with 14 bases between. Germline assignment: CDR1 MNHEY and CDR2 SVGEGT. CDR3 DNA: TGTGCCAGCAGTTACCAGGGGACACCGAGCTACGAGCAGTACTTC. This translates into CASSYQGTPSYEQYF.

This clonotype showed up just a few times. The chain carries TRBV27 and TRBJ2-5; D assignment may be TRBD1 or TRBD2 (5 bases each). This CDR3 comprises 15 residues. The V end was cut by 5 bases, the J end by 5 bases, with 18 bases between. The germline gives CDR1 MNHEY, CDR2 SMNVEV (reference sequence). The CDR3 DNA is TGTGCCAGCAGTCACCGGACCGGGTGGGGGGAGACCCAGTACTTC. Protein: CASSHRTGWGETQYF.

The chain carries TRBV15 and TRBJ1-1, with D possibly being TRBD1 (6 bases). The CDR3 sequence is 14 residues long. CDR1 is LNHNV and CDR2 is YYDKDF in the germline V gene (reference sequence). Trimming left V 5 bases short and J 6 bases short, with 16 bases between. The CDR3 DNA reads as TGTGCCACCAGCTACGAAGGGGGTCGGGCTGAAGCTTTCTTT. Protein: CATSYEGGRAEAFF.

CDR3 sequence: CASSLPRGLDEQYF. CDR3 nucleotide sequence: TGTGCCAGCAGCTTGCCACGGGGTCTCGACGAGCAGTACTTC. V and J are TRBV5-6 and TRBJ2-7; TRBD2 is a possible D gene (5 bases). This CDR3 has 14 residues. Germline CDR1 SGHDT, CDR2 YYEEEE. With 1 base removed from V and 5 bases from J, the gap between germline ends came to 13 bases.

This clonotype has only one observation. This chain links TRBV28 with TRBJ1-1; a possible D gene is TRBD1 (5 bases). Germline V gene sequence: CDR1 MDHEN, CDR2 SYDVKM. The CDR3 has 17 amino acids. V was clipped by 5 bases and J by 0 bases, with 19 bases between them. The CDR3 loop is CASSLTRDGGMNTEAFF. DNA of the CDR3: TGTGCCAGCAGTCTCACCAGGGACGGCGGGATGAACACTGAAGCTTTCTTT.

The chain employs TRBV27 and TRBJ1-4, with TRBD1 identical over 9 bases. The CDR3 loop spans 15 amino acids. J gave up 8 bases and V 4 bases, and 8 bases lay outside the gene matches. Germline-derived CDR1 and CDR2 are MNHEY and SMNVEV (reference sequence). The CDR3 region is CASSSRTGAEEKLFF. The CDR3 nucleotides are TGTGCCAGCAGTTCCCGGACAGGGGCCGAAGAAAAACTGTTTTTT.

The chain is built from TRBV3-1 and TRBJ1-5; D is uncertain. V was shortened by 0 bases and J by 0 bases, with 6 bases between the two germline ends. The CDR3 length is 15 residues. Germline values: CDR1 LGHDT, CDR2 YNNKEL (reference sequence). The CDR3 DNA is TGTGCCAGCAGCCAAGAGGCGGGTAGCAATCAGCCCCAGCATTTT. As protein: CASSQEAGSNQPQHF.

This clonotype was recorded at least ten times. The chain is built from TRBV12-3 or TRBV12-4 and TRBJ1-2; D remains ambiguous. The CDR3 has 14 residues. The V gene lost 1 base and the J gene lost 4 bases, with 10 bases spanning the gap. The CDR3 DNA sequence: TGTGCCAGCAGTTTAGGCAGGACCTTCTATGGCTACACCTTC. Amino acid sequence: CASSLGRTFYGYTF.

The chain employs TRBV12-3 or TRBV12-4 and TRBJ2-5; 13 bases are shared with TRBD2. The V and J ends lost 5 bases and 2 bases, in that order; junction bases with no gene match: 5. This CDR3 comprises 16 residues. The CDR3 DNA follows: TGTGCCAGCAGTGAAGGACTAGCGGGAGAACAAGAGACCCAGTACTTC. This encodes CASSEGLAGEQETQYF.

This clonotype was seen more than once but under ten times. The chain uses TRBV6-1 and TRBJ2-1, with 10 bases matching TRBD1. This CDR3 region has 14 residues. The germline V gene has CDR1 MNHNS and CDR2 SASEGT. Trimming removed 8 bases from V and 9 bases from J; junction bases left unmatched: 10. CDR3 sequence (DNA): TGTGCCAGCGTTGACAGGGGGCTGACGGGTGAGCAGTTCTTC. Its protein product is CASVDRGLTGEQFF.

V and J are TRBV13 and TRBJ1-1; 8 bases fit TRBD1. The length of the CDR3 is 14 residues. Per germline, CDR1 PRHDT and CDR2 FYEKMQ (reference sequence). The J segment lost 6 bases and the V segment lost 5 bases, leaving 8 bases of the junction unmatched. For the CDR3, the DNA is TGTGCCAGCAGCGACTTTGGACAGGGACCTGAAGCTTTCTTT. As protein: CASSDFGQGPEAFF.

This clonotype came up many times. The chain is built from TRBV3-1 and TRBJ2-3; unclear D gene. The CDR3 has 14 amino acids. Trimming took 3 bases from V and 6 from J, leaving 13 bases between them. The germline V gene encodes CDR1 LGHDT and CDR2 YNNKEL (reference sequence). The CDR3 protein is CASSQTTEEDTQYF. CDR3 bases: TGTGCCAGCAGCCAGACGACCGAAGAGGATACGCAGTATTTT.

V usage is TRBV20-1 and J usage is TRBJ2-3; TRBD2 is a possible D gene (5 bases). From germline, CDR1 is DFQATT and CDR2 SNEGSKA (reference sequence). CDR3 length: 13 residues. The CDR3 DNA reads as TGCAGCCCTAGCAGACCCAGCACAGATACGCAGTATTTT. Its translation: CSPSRPSTDTQYF.

This clonotype was seen ten or more times. V and J are TRBV20-1 and TRBJ1-5; weak D call: TRBD1 (6 bases). Trimming took 8 bases from V and 0 from J, leaving 14 bases between them. Germline V CDR1 and CDR2: DFQATT, SNEGSKA (reference sequence). This CDR3 is built from 14 residues. CDR3 DNA sequence: TGCAGTAGCCAGACAGGTAATAGCAATCAGCCCCAGCATTTT. Translating it yields CSSQTGNSNQPQHF.